This is a list of T cell receptor beta chains from one sample in a study of CD8 T cells in ankylosing spondylitis. TCRdb analysed the 5' RACE reads with MiXCR anew, one entry per CDR3 protein. The table has around 890,000 distinct CDR3 sequences, 12% seen once. Sequencing was performed on blood, either unsorted or a sorted T cell fraction (not recorded which). The receptors here all came from a male donor with ankylosing spondylitis. CDR3s leave out the opening cysteine and the closing phenylalanine or tryptophan. The order of the fields is J gene, clone size, V gene, CDR3 protein. Size is stated for part of the rows, as once, few or many counts, or as a class when the clone is expanded.

J: TRBJ2-3
size: many
V: TRBV6-5
CDR3: ASSYLSSTDTQY

J: TRBJ1-6
size: few
V: TRBV7-3
CDR3: ASSADSLNSPLH

J: TRBJ2-7
size: NA
V: TRBV9
CDR3: ASRRGEADSYEQY

J: TRBJ2-3
size: NA
V: TRBV20-1
CDR3: SAISTGHRGDTQY

J: TRBJ2-7
size: NA
V: TRBV30
CDR3: AWRGNMVGEQY

J: TRBJ2-1
size: few
V: TRBV15
CDR3: ATSRKAGLSYNEQF

J: TRBJ2-3
size: NA
V: TRBV6-1
CDR3: ASMPTGSTDTQY

J: TRBJ2-2
size: NA
V: TRBV7-2
CDR3: ASSYQTGGRTGELF

J: TRBJ1-1
size: few
V: TRBV7-2
CDR3: ASTLIWGETEAF

J: TRBJ1-2
size: NA
V: TRBV7-2
CDR3: ASSPMPRGDYGYT

J: TRBJ1-2
size: few
V: TRBV20-1
CDR3: SARTFRGYT

J: TRBJ2-1
size: few
V: TRBV4-3
CDR3: ASSQDWTGDSEQF

J: TRBJ2-2
size: NA
V: TRBV27
CDR3: ASSLLSETGELF

J: TRBJ2-5
size: NA
V: TRBV20-1
CDR3: SADRERLKETQY

J: TRBJ2-2
size: NA
V: TRBV4-1
CDR3: ASSQAFASSNTGELF

J: TRBJ1-2
size: NA
V: TRBV5-1
CDR3: ASSLVSDRYGYT

J: TRBJ1-3
size: NA
V: TRBV10-3
CDR3: AISDQNTIY

J: TRBJ2-7
size: NA
V: TRBV23-1
CDR3: ASRGDLPSGRPSYEQY

J: TRBJ2-3
size: once
V: TRBV7-8
CDR3: ASSLAPTSSARAQY

J: TRBJ2-7
size: NA
V: TRBV20-1
CDR3: SASYYSGRIYEQY

J: TRBJ2-5
size: few
V: TRBV6-5
CDR3: ASSYSGIGRTQY

J: TRBJ2-3
size: many
V: TRBV29-1
CDR3: SLSRATSTDTQY

J: TRBJ2-3
size: few
V: TRBV2
CDR3: ASRSRGDTQY

J: TRBJ1-1
size: many
V: TRBV20-1
CDR3: SAGQEVNTEAF

J: TRBJ2-3
size: NA
V: TRBV10-3
CDR3: AIRETGDTQY

J: TRBJ2-1
size: many
V: TRBV29-1
CDR3: SAVAGESYNEQF

J: TRBJ2-1
size: many
V: TRBV29-1
CDR3: SVGRQGYNEQF

J: TRBJ2-3
size: few
V: TRBV20-1
CDR3: SVAGRTDTQY

J: TRBJ2-1
size: few
V: TRBV7-2
CDR3: ASTIMAAGGNEQF

J: TRBJ2-7
size: few
V: TRBV11-2
CDR3: ASSEVGASEQY

J: TRBJ2-3
size: few
V: TRBV18
CDR3: ASSIGLRTDTQY

J: TRBJ2-3
size: NA
V: TRBV20-1
CDR3: SASVLAGDGSDTQY

J: TRBJ2-5
size: NA
V: TRBV5-6
CDR3: ASSLQGPWMETQY

J: TRBJ2-7
size: NA
V: TRBV7-9
CDR3: ASSSSDRSSYEQY

J: TRBJ1-6
size: NA
V: TRBV20-1
CDR3: SAPLTALGHINSPLH

J: TRBJ1-5
size: NA
V: TRBV10-3
CDR3: AISESSSPQPQH

J: TRBJ1-2
size: few
V: TRBV12-3/TRBV12-4
CDR3: ASSPLFYGYT

J: TRBJ2-5
size: NA
V: TRBV7-2
CDR3: ASSSARAWGTQY

J: TRBJ1-2
size: few
V: TRBV20-1
CDR3: SAAERTGGYGYT

J: TRBJ1-4
size: few
V: TRBV24-1
CDR3: ATSASQGINEKLF

J: TRBJ1-2
size: NA
V: TRBV20-1
CDR3: SAHTTLSGGYT

J: TRBJ2-7
size: NA
V: TRBV6-1
CDR3: ASSVNFADSYEQY

J: TRBJ1-6
size: NA
V: TRBV10-3
CDR3: AITAGLTYNSPLH

J: TRBJ1-4
size: NA
V: TRBV10-3
CDR3: ATSTGSSEKLF

J: TRBJ2-5
size: few
V: TRBV20-1
CDR3: SARVPGSHQETQY

J: TRBJ2-1
size: many
V: TRBV20-1
CDR3: SARDTWARRQF

J: TRBJ1-2
size: many
V: TRBV29-1
CDR3: SVARVGYGYT

J: TRBJ2-1
size: NA
V: TRBV4-1
CDR3: ASSRVGGGRAYNEQF